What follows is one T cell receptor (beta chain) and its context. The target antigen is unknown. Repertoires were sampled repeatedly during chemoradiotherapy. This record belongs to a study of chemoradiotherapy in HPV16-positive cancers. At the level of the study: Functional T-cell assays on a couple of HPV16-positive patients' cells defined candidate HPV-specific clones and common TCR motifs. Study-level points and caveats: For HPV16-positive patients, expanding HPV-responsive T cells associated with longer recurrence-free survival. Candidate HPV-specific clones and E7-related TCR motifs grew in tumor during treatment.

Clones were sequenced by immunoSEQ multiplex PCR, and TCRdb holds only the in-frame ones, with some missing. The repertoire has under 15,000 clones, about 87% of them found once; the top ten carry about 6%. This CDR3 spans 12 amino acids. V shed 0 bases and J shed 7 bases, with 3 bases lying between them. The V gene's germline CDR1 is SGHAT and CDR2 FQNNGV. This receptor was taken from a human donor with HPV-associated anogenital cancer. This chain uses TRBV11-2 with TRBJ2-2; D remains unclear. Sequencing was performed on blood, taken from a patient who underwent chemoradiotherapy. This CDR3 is CASSLEVGELFF. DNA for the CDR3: TGTGCCAGCAGCTTAGAGGTCGGGGAGCTGTTTTTT.